Listed below are T cell receptor beta chains from one sample, sequenced in a study of T cell clonotyping in hematopoietic cell transplantation. Here immunoSEQ multiplex PCR was the method, and the copy in TCRdb shows in-frame clones only, minus some. The sample includes some 40,000 clones, less than 95% seen only once; the top ten take roughly 0.82%. The sequenced sample was peripheral blood mononuclear cells. These receptors all stem from a woman in her 50s in good health. Some clones in this sample may be carry-over from other donors' samples. The CDR3 runs from the conserved cysteine through the conserved F or W. The order of the fields is clone size, J gene, V gene, D gene, CDR3 protein, CDR3 DNA. A D gene is named only where the DNA matches it firmly. Where a row states a size, it is once, few, many or the class of an expanded clone; other rows omit it.

NA,TRBJ1-1,TRBV7-5,NA,CVRRGRGVKTEAFF,TGTGTCAGAAGGGGCAGGGGGGTTAAGACTGAAGCTTTCTTT
NA,TRBJ1-1,TRBV7-9,NA,CASSLLGRNTEAFF,TGTGCCAGCAGCTTATTGGGGAGGAACACTGAAGCTTTCTTT
NA,TRBJ1-2,TRBV5-1,TRBD1,CASSLRQGYYGYTF,TGCGCCAGCAGCCTAAGACAGGGGTACTATGGCTACACCTTC
NA,TRBJ1-2,TRBV7-2,NA,CASSLLGGAGYYGYTF,TGTGCCAGCAGCTTACTCGGTGGGGCGGGGTACTATGGCTACACCTTC
NA,TRBJ2-3,TRBV5-6,TRBD2,CASSGLAGGYLNTQYF,TGTGCCAGCAGCGGATTAGCGGGGGGCTATCTGAATACGCAGTATTTT
NA,TRBJ1-1,TRBV6-5,TRBD1,CASSSSGTGGEAFF,TGTGCCAGCAGCAGCTCCGGGACAGGGGGTGAAGCTTTCTTT
NA,TRBJ2-1,TRBV6-5,TRBD1,CASSYDRGLEQFF,TGTGCCAGCAGTTACGACAGGGGACTTGAGCAGTTCTTC
once,TRBJ2-5,TRBV21-1,NA,CASSKARASGGKGGETQYF,TGTGCCAGCAGCAAAGCGCGAGCTAGCGGGGGGAAGGGAGGAGAGACCCAGTACTTC
NA,TRBJ1-2,TRBV7-8,TRBD1,CASSLSQGAHGYTF,TGTGCCAGCAGCTTAAGCCAGGGGGCTCATGGCTACACCTTC
NA,TRBJ2-5,TRBV7-9,NA,CASSGGAGEETQYF,TGTGCCAGCAGCGGGGGGGCCGGAGAAGAGACCCAGTACTTC
NA,TRBJ2-2,TRBV10-2,NA,CASSEGQFHGELFF,TGCGCCAGCAGTGAAGGACAGTTTCACGGGGAGCTGTTTTTT
NA,TRBJ1-5,TRBV19,TRBD1,CASSPRQGGQPQHF,TGTGCCAGTAGTCCTCGACAGGGCGGTCAGCCCCAGCATTTT
NA,TRBJ1-6,TRBV5-4,NA,CASSLGGSYNSPLHF,TGTGCCAGCAGCTTGGGGGGCTCCTATAATTCACCCCTCCACTTT
NA,TRBJ2-1,TRBV9,NA,CASSGAGKDEQFF,TGTGCCAGCAGCGGGGCAGGGAAAGATGAGCAGTTCTTC
NA,TRBJ1-2,TRBV6-5,NA,CASSYSRTLGYTF,TGTGCCAGCAGTTACTCTAGGACACTTGGCTACACCTTC
NA,TRBJ2-7,TRBV11-2,NA,CASSLGDAGIYEQYF,TGTGCCAGCAGCTTGGGGGACGCAGGGATCTACGAGCAGTACTTC
NA,TRBJ1-2,TRBV7-9,TRBD1,CASSIGQGDYGYTF,TGTGCCAGCAGCATTGGACAGGGGGACTATGGCTACACCTTC